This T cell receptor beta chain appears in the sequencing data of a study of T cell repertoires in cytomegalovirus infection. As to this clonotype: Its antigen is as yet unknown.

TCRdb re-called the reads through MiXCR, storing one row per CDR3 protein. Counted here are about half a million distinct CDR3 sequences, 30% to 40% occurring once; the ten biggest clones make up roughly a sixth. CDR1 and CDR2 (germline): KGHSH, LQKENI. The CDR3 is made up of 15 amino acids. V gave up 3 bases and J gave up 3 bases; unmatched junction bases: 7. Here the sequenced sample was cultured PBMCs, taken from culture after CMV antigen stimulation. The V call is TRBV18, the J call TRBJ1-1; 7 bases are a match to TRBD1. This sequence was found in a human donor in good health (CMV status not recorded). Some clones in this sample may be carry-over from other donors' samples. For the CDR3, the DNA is TGTGCCAGCTCACCTCAACAGGGGAGCGACACTGAAGCTTTCTTT. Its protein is CASSPQQGSDTEAFF. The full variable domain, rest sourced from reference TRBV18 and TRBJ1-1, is NAGVMQNPRHLVRRRGQEARLRCSPMKGHSHVYWYRQLPEEGLKFMVYLQKENIIDESGMPKERFSAEFPKEGPSILRIQQVVRGDSAAYFCASSPQQGSDTEAFFGQGTRLTVV.